These 14 T cell receptor beta chains originate from one sample sequenced in a study of T cells in Graves' hyperthyroidism and ophthalmopathy. Amplified regions were TCR beta CDR3 sequences from RNA transcripts. TCR CDR3 underwent first-round RT-PCR with the HTBI primer set. TCRdb re-called the multiplex PCR reads through MiXCR, storing one row per CDR3 protein. The sample has over 400,000 distinct CDR3 sequences, roughly 23% seen once. The sample consisted of blood. All receptors derive from a woman aged 70-85 years with Graves' ophthalmopathy.

This clonotype has just a few counts. The CDR3 DNA sequence: TGCAGCGCCCAGGGGACCGGGCGAGCTTTCTTT. Its protein is CSAQGTGRAFF. The chain has TRBV29-1 and TRBJ1-1, with D maybe TRBD1 (6 bases). Germline lookup yields CDR1 SQVTM and CDR2 ANQGSEA. The CDR3 sequence is 11 residues long. V was pared by 7 bases and J by 10 bases, with 16 bases between.

About this clonotype: Since no conserved phenylalanine or tryptophan closes the CDR3, a read error is the likely cause. This rearrangement joins TRBV7-2 to TRBJ2-4, with D perhaps TRBD1 (5 bases). This CDR3 contains 12 residues. Germline values: CDR1 SGHTA, CDR2 FQGNSA. The V end was cut by 3 bases, the J end by 9 bases, with 9 bases between. CDR3 in amino acids: CASSFGQGIQYL. DNA of the CDR3: TGTGCCAGCAGCTTCGGACAAGGCATTCAGTACCTC.

This clonotype was seen many times. The rearrangement joins TRBV12-3 or TRBV12-4 to TRBJ2-5; 13 nucleotides line up with TRBD2. The V segment lost 4 bases and the J segment 5 bases; nucleotides outside the gene matches: 7. The CDR3 sequence is 16 residues long. This CDR3 reads CASSSGTSGIGETQYF. For the CDR3, the DNA is TGTGCCAGCAGTTCTGGGACTAGCGGGATTGGGGAGACCCAGTACTTC.

About this clonotype itself: A much larger clone differs by one base, so this may be a read error. CDR3 amino acids: CASSLGPSPLEQFF. The CDR3 coding sequence is TGTGCCAGCAGCTTAGGTCCGTCCCCCTTGGAGCAGTTCTTC. The V gene is TRBV7-2, the J gene TRBJ2-1; D gene uncertain. This CDR3 has 14 amino acids. CDR1 SGHTA and CDR2 FQGNSA come from the germline V gene. Trimming took off 1 base at V and 10 bases at J, with 14 bases between the two ends.

V and J are TRBV30 and TRBJ2-6; TRBD2 might be the D (5 bases). V was shortened by 0 bases and J by 0 bases, with 6 bases between the two germline ends. The V gene's germline CDR1 is GTSNPN and CDR2 SVGIG (reference sequence). The CDR3 runs 15 residues. The CDR3 DNA reads TGTGCCTGGAGTGTAGGGAGCTCTGGGGCCAACGTCCTGACTTTC. Its protein product is CAWSVGSSGANVLTF. The whole variable domain, remainder taken from reference TRBV30 and TRBJ2-6, is SQTIHQWPATLVQPVGSPLSLECTVEGTSNPNLYWYRQAAGRGLQLLFYSVGIGQISSEVPQNLSASRPQDRQFILSSKKLLLSDSGFYLCAWSVGSSGANVLTFGAGSRLTVL.

The rearrangement uses TRBV7-9 and TRBJ2-2; 11 bases map to TRBD2. V dropped 5 bases and J dropped 6; count of bases not matched to a gene: 8. The CDR3 extends over 16 amino acids. The V gene's germline CDR1 is SEHNR and CDR2 FQNEAQ (reference sequence). The DNA for the CDR3 is TGTGCCAGCAGCCTATATAGCGGGAGGGCCCCCGGGGAGCTGTTTTTT. It encodes CASSLYSGRAPGELFF.

This clonotype has only a few counts. The chain uses TRBV5-1 and TRBJ1-2, with D perhaps matching TRBD1 (5 bases). Deletions cut 1 base from V and 7 bases from J, with 8 bases between. This CDR3 is 12 amino acids long. Germline V lookup: CDR1 SGHRS, CDR2 YFSETQ. The CDR3 loop is CASSLQGVGYTF. For the CDR3, the DNA is TGCGCCAGCAGCTTGCAGGGTGTTGGCTACACCTTC.

This clonotype was seen repeatedly, ten times or more. The CDR3 sequence is CASSSSGGSTEAFF. The CDR3 DNA sequence: TGTGCCAGCAGTTCCTCGGGGGGTTCCACTGAAGCTTTCTTT. The chain links TRBV28 to TRBJ1-1, with TRBD1 as a possible D gene (5 bases). The length of the CDR3 is 14 residues. Trimming removed 4 bases at V and 4 bases at J, with 13 bases between. Germline V gives CDR1 MDHEN, CDR2 SYDVKM. The whole variable domain, filled in from reference TRBV28 and TRBJ1-1, reads DVKVTQSSRYLVKRTGEKVFLECVQDMDHENMFWYRQDPGLGLRLIYFSYDVKMKEKGDIPEGYSVSREKKERFSLILESASTNQTSMYLCASSSSGGSTEAFFGQGTRLTVV.

This clonotype came up many times. The chain employs TRBV28 and TRBJ1-6; 7 nucleotides align to TRBD1. Germline assignment: CDR1 MDHEN and CDR2 SYDVKM. V shed 2 bases and J 9 bases; nucleotides not matched to a gene: 7. CDR3 length equals 15 residues. The CDR3 spells CASSLPGTAFSPLHF. The CDR3 DNA sequence: TGTGCCAGCAGTTTACCGGGGACAGCTTTTTCACCCCTCCACTTT.

The chain is built from TRBV5-1 and TRBJ2-5; D is ambiguous. Germline V CDR1 and CDR2: SGHRS, YFSETQ. Trimming removed 1 base from V and 4 bases from J, with 11 bases in between. The CDR3 sequence is 14 residues long. CDR3 protein: CASSLPGQRETQYF. CDR3 nucleotides: TGCGCCAGCAGCTTGCCCGGGCAGAGAGAGACCCAGTACTTC.

A few counts support this clonotype. V gene TRBV6-1 combines with J gene TRBJ1-5, with 8 bases matching TRBD1. The length of the CDR3 is 13 residues. J was trimmed by 6 bases and V by 6 bases; bases with no gene match: 4. Germline V gene sequence: CDR1 MNHNS, CDR2 SASEGT. The CDR3 spells CASRDRAGQPQHF. The CDR3 DNA reads TGTGCCAGCAGGGACAGGGCGGGTCAGCCCCAGCATTTT.

The chain links TRBV5-1 to TRBJ2-5; D ambiguous. CDR3 size: 14 residues. CDR1 and CDR2 from the germline V gene are SGHRS and YFSETQ. V was pared by 5 bases and J by 3 bases, with 14 bases between. The CDR3 loop reads CASRHALQEETQYF. The DNA of the CDR3 is TGCGCCAGCAGACACGCACTTCAGGAAGAGACCCAGTACTTC.

This clonotype was observed at least ten times. CDR3 residues: CASSLLRQSDTQYF. As DNA, the CDR3 is TGTGCCAGCAGTTTACTAAGACAGTCAGATACGCAGTATTTT. The J gene is TRBJ2-3, the V gene TRBV27; tentatively, D is TRBD1 (5 bases). With 2 bases removed from V and 4 bases from J, the gap between germline ends came to 10 bases. The CDR3 length is 14 residues. Per the germline V gene, CDR1 is MNHEY and CDR2 is SMNVEV (reference sequence).

The chain recombines TRBV9 with TRBJ2-7; TRBD2 is a possible D gene (6 bases). CDR1 is SGDLS, CDR2 YYNGEE, per germline. V was pared by 4 bases and J by 5 bases, with 13 bases between. This CDR3 is 13 amino acids long. CDR3 sequence (DNA): TGTGCCAGCAGCCTAGTGGAGGGCAACGAGCAGTACTTC. Its translation is CASSLVEGNEQYF. Together with reference TRBV9 and TRBJ2-7, the CDR3 gives the full variable domain: DSGVTQTPKHLITATGQRVTLRCSPRSGDLSVYWYQQSLDQGLQFLIQYYNGEERAKGNILERFSAQQFPDLHSELNLSSLELGDSALYFCASSLVEGNEQYFGPGTRLTVT.